The 27 T cell receptor beta chains given below trace back to one sample, sequenced in a study of cytotoxic CD8 clonotypes in ibrutinib-treated CLL. TCRdb keeps only in-frame clones here, not all; method: immunoSEQ multiplex PCR. The sample consists of a few hundred thousand clones, approximately 67% of them appearing once. Sample: PBMCs, taken after 36 months of ibrutinib treatment. All receptors come from a human donor with chronic lymphocytic leukemia.

The gene calls are TRBV5-1 and TRBJ1-1; D uncertain. CDR1 is SGHRS and CDR2 is YFSETQ in the germline V gene. This CDR3 has 16 residues. Trimming removed 1 base from V and 0 bases from J, with 13 bases in between. Here the CDR3 reads CASSLHTLVMNTEAFF. In DNA form, the CDR3 reads TGCGCCAGCAGCTTGCACACGTTGGTAATGAACACTGAAGCTTTCTTT. The full variable domain, in which reference TRBV5-1 and TRBJ1-1 provide the parts outside the CDR3, is KAGVTQTPRYLIKTRGQQVTLSCSPISGHRSVSWYQQTPGQGLQFLFEYFSETQRNKGNFPGRFSGRQFSNSRSEMNVSTLELGDSALYLCASSLHTLVMNTEAFFGQGTRLTVV.

Here the CDR3 reads CATSRDTRRRGSSSTDTQYF. CDR3 in DNA: TGTGCCACCAGCAGAGATACCCGACGGAGGGGGTCCTCTAGCACAGATACGCAGTATTTT. The rearrangement uses TRBV15 and TRBJ2-3; the D gene could be TRBD1 or TRBD2 (6 bases each). Trimming removed 0 bases from V and 0 bases from J, with 22 bases in between. Germline V gene sequence: CDR1 LNHNV, CDR2 YYDKDF (reference sequence). The CDR3 is 20 amino acids.

J is TRBJ2-7 and V is TRBV2; D gene ambiguous. The CDR3 loop spans 14 amino acids. CDR1 SNHLY and CDR2 FYNNEI come from the germline V gene. V was clipped by 9 bases and J by 2 bases, with 17 bases between them. CDR3 amino acids: CASGRPPSTYEQYF. CDR3 DNA sequence: TGTGCCAGTGGCAGGCCTCCTTCTACCTACGAGCAGTACTTC.

The chain is built from TRBV10-2 and TRBJ1-1; the match to TRBD1 covers 7 bases. The germline V gene encodes CDR1 WSHSY and CDR2 SAAADI. CDR3 length: 12 residues. With V trimmed by 4 bases and J by 4 bases, 0 bases remained unmatched. CDR3 amino acids: CASSAGGTEAFF. CDR3 bases: TGCGCCAGCAGTGCAGGGGGCACTGAAGCTTTCTTT.

In nucleotides, the CDR3 is TGCGCCAGCAGCCAAGTCGGGGAAAACATTCAGTACTTC. Amino acids: CASSQVGENIQYF. The chain employs TRBV4-1 and TRBJ2-4; possibly TRBD2 for D (5 bases). The CDR3 spans 13 residues. CDR1 is MGHRA, CDR2 YSYEKL, per germline. V was cut by 1 base and J by 5 bases, with 6 bases left in between.

The V gene is TRBV6-5, the J gene TRBJ2-1; D not resolved. The germline V gene encodes CDR1 MNHEY and CDR2 SVGAGI. V was pared by 6 bases and J by 6 bases, with 9 bases between. The CDR3 length is 12 residues. The CDR3 is CASSRNINEQFF. The DNA for the CDR3 is TGTGCCAGCAGCCGAAACATCAATGAGCAGTTCTTC.

The chain combines TRBV21-1 with TRBJ2-1; TRBD2 is the table's D call, not checked against the DNA. TRBV21-1 is a listed pseudogene. The CDR3 is made up of 14 amino acids. The CDR3 reads CASNGGPKYNEQFF. The CDR3 DNA is TGTGCCAGCAACGGCGGTCCTAAGTACAATGAGCAGTTCTTC.

J is TRBJ1-1 and V is TRBV5-4, with TRBD1 as a possible D gene (5 bases). The CDR3 is 16 amino acids. CDR1 is SGHNT and CDR2 is YYREEE in the germline V gene (reference sequence). Trimming pared 0 bases from V and 0 bases from J, leaving 12 bases between. DNA of the CDR3: TGTGCCAGCAGCTTGGGGGCAGGGCGGATGAACACTGAAGCTTTCTTT. This gives the protein CASSLGAGRMNTEAFF.

The table lists this clone with a count of one. The CDR3 coding sequence is TGCAGCGCCGCCCCACTTGGACTAGCGGGAGGGCTGGAGACCCAGTACTTC. Protein product: CSAAPLGLAGGLETQYF. The chain combines TRBV29-1 with TRBJ2-5, with TRBD2 matching over 15 bases. The V gene end was trimmed by 7 bases and the J gene end by 5 bases; junction bases not matched to a gene: 14. The CDR3 runs 17 residues. Germline V gene data show CDR1 as SQVTM and CDR2 as ANQGSEA.

The V and J genes are TRBV9 and TRBJ2-1; a possible D gene is TRBD2 (5 bases). This CDR3 region has 16 residues. The germline V and J ends were trimmed by 0 bases and 0 bases, with 10 bases remaining between them. The germline V gene has CDR1 SGDLS and CDR2 YYNGEE. CDR3 bases: TGTGCCAGCAGCGTAGATATCGGGGTCTCCTACAATGAGCAGTTCTTC. This encodes CASSVDIGVSYNEQFF.

The chain is built from TRBV2 and TRBJ1-1; a weak D match, TRBD1 (6 bases). The V gene lost 4 bases and the J gene lost 7 bases, with 22 bases spanning the gap. The CDR3 sequence is 16 residues long. CDR1 and CDR2 from the germline V gene are SNHLY and FYNNEI. The CDR3 DNA reads TGTGCCAGCAGTGGGACAGTCTTTTGGTCTTCCTTTGAAGCTTTCTTT. It encodes CASSGTVFWSSFEAFF. The variable domain in full, completed from reference TRBV2 and TRBJ1-1, reads EPEVTQTPSHQVTQMGQEVILRCVPISNHLYFYWYRQILGQKVEFLVSFYNNEISEKSEIFDDQFSVERPDGSNFTLKIRSTKLEDSAMYFCASSGTVFWSSFEAFFGQGTRLTVV.

This chain connects TRBV20-1 to TRBJ2-1; the D gene is possibly TRBD2 (6 bases). V was cut by 3 bases and J by 12 bases, with 12 bases left in between. CDR1 DFQATT and CDR2 SNEGSKA come from the germline V gene (reference sequence). This CDR3 is built from 11 residues. The CDR3 nucleotides are TGCAGTGCTAGGGGAGGAGAGGGGCAGTTCTTC. Translating gives CSARGGEGQFF.

A single count supports this clone. CDR3 sequence reads: CASSVDRTSGSYEQYF. The CDR3 region has the DNA TGTGCCAGCAGCGTAGACAGAACTAGCGGGAGTTACGAGCAGTACTTC. The rearrangement uses TRBV9 and TRBJ2-7, with 11 bases aligning to TRBD2. V was pared by 0 bases and J by 4 bases, with 6 bases of the junction left unmatched. Germline CDR1 reads SGDLS; CDR2 reads YYNGEE. CDR3 length equals 16 residues.

The V and J genes are TRBV19 and TRBJ1-1; D gene unclear. CDR1 and CDR2 (germline): LNHDA, SQIVND (reference sequence). The CDR3 consists of 13 residues. The V end was cut by 1 base, the J end by 1 base, with 4 bases between. The CDR3 region is CASSIVENTEAFF. DNA of the CDR3: TGTGCCAGTAGTATAGTAGAGAACACTGAAGCTTTCTTT.

This sequence joins TRBV6-1 and TRBJ1-1, with D hard to call. Between the trimmed V and J ends, which lost 6 bases and 5 bases, there was a span of 10 bases. Germline V gives CDR1 MNHNS, CDR2 SASEGT. The CDR3 sequence is 12 residues long. The CDR3 spells CASSVGGTEAFF. DNA of the CDR3: TGTGCCAGCAGCGTGGGAGGGACTGAAGCTTTCTTT.

The chain joins TRBV13 to TRBJ2-1; D is uncertain. V was clipped by 0 bases and J by 6 bases, with 6 bases between them. The CDR3 extends over 13 amino acids. Germline CDR1 is PRHDT and CDR2 is FYEKMQ (reference sequence). The CDR3 bases are TGTGCCAGCAGCTTAGGGCTATCCAATGAGCAGTTCTTC. Its translation is CASSLGLSNEQFF.

This clone was counted between two and nine times. The rearrangement uses TRBV2 and TRBJ1-2; D ambiguous. The CDR3 loop spans 14 amino acids. V lost 7 bases and J 1 base, leaving 13 bases between the germline ends. Germline V CDR1 and CDR2: SNHLY, FYNNEI. CDR3 residues: CASNPRIINYGYTF. The CDR3 nucleotides are TGTGCCAGCAATCCCAGAATAATTAACTATGGCTACACCTTC.

This clone was counted only a few times. The chain uses TRBV18 and TRBJ2-1; tentative D call: TRBD2 (6 bases). Germline CDR1 is KGHSH and CDR2 is LQKENI. V lost 0 bases and J lost 6, with 12 bases in between. CDR3 size: 15 residues. The CDR3 reads CASSPPGGVFNEQFF. The CDR3 DNA sequence: TGTGCCAGCTCACCACCGGGGGGAGTTTTCAATGAGCAGTTCTTC.

J is TRBJ2-7 and V is TRBV4-1, with TRBD2 matching over 11 bases. J was trimmed by 3 bases and V by 2 bases; bases with no gene match: 6. The length of the CDR3 is 16 residues. CDR1 is MGHRA, CDR2 YSYEKL, per germline. CDR3 protein: CASSQPASGRIYEQYF. The CDR3 DNA sequence: TGCGCCAGCAGCCAACCGGCTAGCGGGAGGATCTACGAGCAGTACTTC.

The genes are TRBV28 and TRBJ2-7; 12 positions agree with TRBD2. The trim removed 6 bases at V and 3 bases at J, leaving 3 bases unmatched. The germline V gene encodes CDR1 MDHEN and CDR2 SYDVKM. This CDR3 comprises 14 residues. The chain's CDR3 is CASRRLAGVYEQYF. In DNA, the CDR3 is TGTGCCAGCAGGAGACTAGCGGGGGTCTACGAGCAGTACTTC.

The chain is built from TRBV5-5 and TRBJ1-4; D uncertain. Germline V gives CDR1 SGHKS, CDR2 YYEKEE (reference sequence). The CDR3 extends over 14 amino acids. V was cut by 1 base and J by 8 bases, with 12 bases left in between. The CDR3 sequence is CASSLLPPTEKLFF. The CDR3 coding sequence is TGTGCCAGCAGCTTGCTACCGCCTACGGAAAAACTGTTTTTT. Full variable domain (missing parts from reference TRBV5-5 and TRBJ1-4): DAGVTQSPTHLIKTRGQQVTLRCSPISGHKSVSWYQQVLGQGPQFIFQYYEKEERGRGNFPDRFSARQFPNYSSELNVNALLLGDSALYLCASSLLPPTEKLFFGSGTQLSVL.

The V call is TRBV10-1, the J call TRBJ2-1; no definite D call. This CDR3 spans 10 amino acids. The germline V gene encodes CDR1 WNHNN and CDR2 SYGVQD (reference sequence). The V gene lost 8 bases and the J gene lost 10 bases, with 9 bases spanning the gap. The CDR3: CASGDTEQFF. The CDR3 DNA reads TGCGCCAGCGGAGACACAGAGCAGTTCTTC.

The chain uses TRBV19 and TRBJ1-6, with D perhaps TRBD1 (6 bases). Trimming left V 10 bases short and J 9 bases short, with 22 bases between. The V gene's germline CDR1 is LNHDA and CDR2 SQIVND (reference sequence). There are 15 residues in the CDR3. The CDR3 sequence is CAIRGKGASGSPLHF. The CDR3 DNA reads as TGTGCCATTAGGGGGAAAGGGGCGAGCGGTTCACCCCTCCACTTT.

The rearrangement links TRBV28 to TRBJ2-7, with D uncertain. V was cut by 5 bases and J by 7 bases, with 9 bases left in between. Per germline, CDR1 MDHEN and CDR2 SYDVKM. The CDR3 contains 11 residues. The CDR3, as DNA: TGTGCCAGCAGTCCCTCGTGGGAGCAGTACTTC. This encodes CASSPSWEQYF.

The chain carries TRBV11-2 and TRBJ2-1; D is possibly TRBD1 (5 bases). Germline lookup yields CDR1 SGHAT and CDR2 FQNNGV. The CDR3 has 14 amino acids. V lost 1 base to trimming and J lost 8 bases, with 12 bases between them. The CDR3 here is CASSLGGGQYEQFF. CDR3 in DNA: TGTGCCAGCAGCTTAGGGGGTGGACAATATGAGCAGTTCTTC.

The J gene is TRBJ1-2, the V gene TRBV19, with D unresolved. CDR3 length equals 13 residues. Germline values: CDR1 LNHDA, CDR2 SQIVND (reference sequence). The V gene lost 4 bases and the J gene lost 1 base, with 7 bases spanning the gap. CDR3 bases: TGTGCCAGTAGTACCGGCTTTAACTATGGCTACACCTTC. Protein: CASSTGFNYGYTF. The full variable domain, completed using reference TRBV19 and TRBJ1-2, is DGGITQSPKYLFRKEGQNVTLSCEQNLNHDAMYWYRQDPGQGLRLIYYSQIVNDFQKGDIAEGYSVSREKKESFPLTVTSAQKNPTAFYLCASSTGFNYGYTFGSGTRLTVV.

The chain links TRBV7-2 to TRBJ2-2; no firm D call. The CDR3 covers 16 residues. The V gene lost 1 base and the J gene lost 2 bases, with 11 bases spanning the gap. Germline values: CDR1 SGHTA, CDR2 FQGNSA. CDR3 protein: CASSLVPDLNTGELFF. CDR3 coding DNA: TGTGCCAGCAGCTTAGTCCCAGACCTTAACACCGGGGAGCTGTTTTTT.